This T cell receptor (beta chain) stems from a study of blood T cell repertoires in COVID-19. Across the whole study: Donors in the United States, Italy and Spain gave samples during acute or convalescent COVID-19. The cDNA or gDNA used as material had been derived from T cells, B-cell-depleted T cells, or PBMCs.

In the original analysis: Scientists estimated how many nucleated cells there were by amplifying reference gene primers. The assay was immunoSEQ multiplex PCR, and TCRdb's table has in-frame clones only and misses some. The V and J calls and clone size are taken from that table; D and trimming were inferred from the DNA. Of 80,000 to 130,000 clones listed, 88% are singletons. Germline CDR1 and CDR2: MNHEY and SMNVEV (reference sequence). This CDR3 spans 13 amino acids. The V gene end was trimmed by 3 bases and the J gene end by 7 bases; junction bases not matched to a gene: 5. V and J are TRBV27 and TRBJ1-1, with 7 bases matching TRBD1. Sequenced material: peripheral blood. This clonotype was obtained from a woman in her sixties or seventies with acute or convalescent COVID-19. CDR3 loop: CASSFQGGGEAFF. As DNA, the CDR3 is TGTGCCAGCAGTTTTCAGGGGGGAGGTGAAGCTTTCTTT.